This TCR beta chain appears in the sequencing data of a study of siplizumab effects on memory and regulatory T cells. Each sample yielded approximately 92,000 assayed TCR templates. TCRdb's table, derived via immunoSEQ multiplex PCR, lists solely in-frame clones and lacks some. The sample yields about 100,000 clones, about 95% seen once. Losses at the gene ends were 4 bases for V and 0 bases for J; bases not matched to a gene: 7. CDR3 length: 16 residues. CDR1 is SGHRS and CDR2 is YFSETQ in the germline V gene. About this clone itself: Its target is unknown.

General study points: Whether proliferating Tregs in siplizumab cultures suppress was not functionally confirmed. Alloreactive sequences traceable to unstimulated CD4+ memory cells were significantly reduced by siplizumab. The average Treg-derived proportion among mappable alloreactive CD4+ clones was 65% to 80% with siplizumab versus about 27% in controls.

Sequencing was performed on non-Treg CD4+ T cells sorted from blood. The J gene is TRBJ2-3, the V gene TRBV5-1, with 8 bases fitting TRBD2. The receptor was derived from a human donor in good health. The CDR3 sequence is CASSQRASGSTDTQYF. The DNA for the CDR3 is TGCGCCAGCAGCCAGAGGGCTAGCGGGAGCACAGATACGCAGTATTTT.